The next 24 T cell receptor beta chains were all read from a single sample in a study of follicular helper T cells after annual influenza vaccination. Time point: 2014-2015 season, 7 days after vaccination. Measured with immunoSEQ multiplex PCR; TCRdb has only the in-frame clones, and not every one. The data contain nearly 15,000 clones, 70% to 85% of them singletons. The material sequenced was CXCR5+ CD38- circulating T follicular helper cells from blood, taken 7 days after influenza vaccination. The subset was: circulating Tfh, non-naive CD4+CXCR5+PD-1+ (ICOS+CD38+ or ICOS-CD38-). Source of these receptors: an adult who received the influenza vaccine.

The rearrangement links TRBV6-4 to TRBJ2-3; 10 nucleotides align to TRBD2. V lost 2 bases, J lost 2 bases, and 4 bases stayed unmatched. The CDR3 loop spans 16 amino acids. Germline CDR1 and CDR2: MRHNA and SNTAGT. The CDR3 DNA reads as TGTGCCAGCAGTGACCAAAGCGGGGGGGCCACAGATACGCAGTATTTT. Its translation is CASSDQSGGATDTQYF.

This rearrangement joins TRBV19 to TRBJ1-5; 7 nucleotides match TRBD1. The germline CDR1 and CDR2 sequences are LNHDA and SQIVND (reference sequence). This CDR3 comprises 13 residues. V trimming: 3 bases; J trimming: 7 bases; junction bases outside the gene matches: 3. CDR3 protein: CASSMQGEQPQHF. The CDR3 DNA sequence: TGTGCCAGTAGTATGCAGGGGGAACAGCCCCAGCATTTT.

This chain links TRBV28 with TRBJ1-3; 7 nucleotides line up with TRBD1. V was clipped by 3 bases and J by 3 bases; unmatched bases: 2. CDR1 and CDR2 (germline): MDHEN, SYDVKM. The CDR3 has 14 residues. In DNA, the CDR3 is TGTGCCAGCAGTTTTACAGGGGTTGGAAACACCATATATTTT. Its translation is CASSFTGVGNTIYF.

This clone was found once. The V call is TRBV7-9, the J call TRBJ1-1; TRBD1 matches at 7 bases. Trimming at V came to 8 bases and at J to 2 bases, leaving 8 bases not matched to a gene. Germline V gives CDR1 SEHNR, CDR2 FQNEAQ (reference sequence). CDR3 length: 14 amino acids. CDR3 nucleotides: TGTGCCAGCGGAGAACGGGACAGAAACACTGAAGCTTTCTTT. This translates into CASGERDRNTEAFF.

The CDR3 nucleotides read TGCGCCAGCAGCCAAGGAGCTTGGGCGGGGGGCCCGTATTTT. This encodes CASSQGAWAGGPYF. The chain is built from TRBV4-1 and TRBJ2-3; 8 bases are shared with TRBD2. V was clipped by 1 base and J by 14 bases; unmatched bases: 11. The CDR3 has 14 amino acids. Germline V gives CDR1 MGHRA, CDR2 YSYEKL.

V and J are TRBV5-1 and TRBJ2-2; 9 positions agree with TRBD2. The trim removed 3 bases at V and 2 bases at J, leaving 2 bases unmatched. CDR3 length equals 15 residues. Per germline, CDR1 SGHRS and CDR2 YFSETQ. CDR3 sequence: CASSSGLANTGELFF. The CDR3 nucleotides read TGCGCCAGCAGCTCGGGACTAGCAAACACCGGGGAGCTGTTTTTT.

The chain joins TRBV11-2 to TRBJ2-5; possible D gene TRBD2, 6 bases. The germline V gene encodes CDR1 SGHAT and CDR2 FQNNGV. The V end was cut by 5 bases, the J end by 5 bases, with 9 bases between. This CDR3 is built from 12 residues. CDR3 amino acids: CASSRGGETQYF. Here the CDR3 DNA reads TGTGCCAGCAGCAGGGGAGGTGAGACCCAGTACTTC.

The chain is built from TRBV2 and TRBJ2-3; 11 positions agree with TRBD1. Germline CDR1 reads SNHLY; CDR2 reads FYNNEI. V lost 5 bases to trimming and J lost 3 bases; unmatched junction nucleotides: 4. The CDR3 loop spans 15 amino acids. The CDR3 sequence is CASSRDRGRTDTQYF. The CDR3 DNA reads as TGTGCCAGCAGTCGGGACAGGGGGAGGACAGATACGCAGTATTTT.

This rearrangement joins TRBV14 to TRBJ2-5; the match to TRBD2 covers 11 bases. With V trimmed by 0 bases and J by 4 bases, 10 bases remained unmatched. The CDR3 covers 18 residues. CDR1 is SGHDN, CDR2 FVKESK, per germline. The chain's CDR3 is CASSQDILAGAGIETQYF. The CDR3 DNA sequence: TGTGCCAGCAGCCAAGATATACTAGCGGGGGCCGGGATAGAGACCCAGTACTTC.

V usage is TRBV19 and J usage is TRBJ2-1; 12 positions match TRBD2. From germline, CDR1 is LNHDA and CDR2 SQIVND (reference sequence). V lost 5 bases and J lost 5; bases outside the gene matches: 4. The CDR3 totals 15 residues. The CDR3 nucleotides read TGTGCCAGTAGTCCTCCTAGCGGGAGGGACAATGAGCAGTTCTTC. As protein: CASSPPSGRDNEQFF.

CDR3 coding DNA: TGTGCCTCCGGTAGGGGCGCGGGGGGCCGAAACACTGAAGCTTTCTTT. It is translated as CASGRGAGGRNTEAFF. V usage is TRBV30 and J usage is TRBJ1-1; tentative D call: TRBD1 (6 bases). The V and J ends lost 7 bases and 2 bases respectively, with 23 bases between them. Germline V gene data show CDR1 as GTSNPN and CDR2 as SVGIG (reference sequence). There are 16 residues in the CDR3.

This clone was seen only a few times. The gene calls are TRBV2 and TRBJ1-3; D gene uncertain. Germline V CDR1 and CDR2: SNHLY, FYNNEI. The V gene lost 1 base and the J gene lost 0 bases, with 10 bases spanning the gap. The CDR3 runs to 16 residues. This chain's CDR3 is CASSEEAGISGNTIYF. DNA for the CDR3: TGTGCCAGCAGTGAAGAAGCAGGCATCTCTGGAAACACCATATATTTT.

V and J are TRBV6-6 and TRBJ2-7, with 7 bases identical to TRBD1. The CDR3 consists of 14 residues. The V and J ends lost 6 bases and 4 bases, in that order; junction bases with no gene match: 9. CDR1 MNHNY and CDR2 SVGAGI come from the germline V gene (reference sequence). CDR3 in DNA: TGTGCCAGCAGCTCCGGGACAGCAATTTACGAGCAGTACTTC. It codes for CASSSGTAIYEQYF.

The chain has TRBV6-1 and TRBJ1-5; D possibly corresponds to TRBD1 (6 bases). CDR1 is MNHNS and CDR2 is SASEGT in the germline V gene. The CDR3 sequence is 15 residues long. Deletions cut 5 bases from V and 4 bases from J, with 15 bases between. CDR3 bases: TGTGCCAGCAGTCCACTTGGGGGGGCGAATCAGCCCCAGCATTTT. It codes for CASSPLGGANQPQHF.

V gene TRBV6-1 combines with J gene TRBJ2-7, with no clear D. The CDR3 extends over 14 amino acids. Trimming removed 1 base from V and 0 bases from J, with 7 bases in between. Germline loops: CDR1 MNHNS, CDR2 SASEGT. The CDR3 nucleotides are TGTGCCAGCAGTGAAGTGTTCAACTCCTACGAGCAGTACTTC. Translation: CASSEVFNSYEQYF.

CDR3 DNA sequence: TGTGCCAGCTGGACAGGGGACAATCAGCCCCAGCATTTT. Its protein is CASWTGDNQPQHF. V and J are TRBV2 and TRBJ1-5; 9 bases line up with TRBD1. The germline gives CDR1 SNHLY, CDR2 FYNNEI. J was trimmed by 3 bases and V by 8 bases; bases with no gene match: 2. The CDR3 runs to 13 residues.

This clone was seen a single time. The sample carries other DNA sequences with the same CDR3. The V gene is TRBV6-1, the J gene TRBJ1-5; D gene unclear. V dropped 3 bases and J dropped 0 bases, with 6 bases sitting between them. Germline lookup yields CDR1 MNHNS and CDR2 SASEGT. This CDR3 is built from 14 residues. The CDR3: CASSDRFSNQPQHF. CDR3 DNA: TGTGCCAGCAGTGACCGGTTTAGCAATCAGCCCCAGCATTTT.

The chain employs TRBV18 and TRBJ2-5; D perhaps matches TRBD2 (6 bases). Trimming took 0 bases from V and 5 from J, leaving 10 bases between them. From germline, CDR1 is KGHSH and CDR2 LQKENI. The CDR3 sequence is 14 residues long. For the CDR3, the DNA is TGTGCCAGCTCACCACCCGGGACTCAGGAGACCCAGTACTTC. Translated, it gives CASSPPGTQETQYF.

This clone was seen a handful of times. The chain couples TRBV10-3 to TRBJ2-5; TRBD1 might be the D (5 bases). Germline loops: CDR1 ENHRY, CDR2 SYGVKD. Trimming stripped 4 bases from V and 3 bases from J, with 6 bases between. The CDR3 sequence is 12 residues long. In DNA, the CDR3 is TGTGCCATCAGTGCAGGGAAAGAGACCCAGTACTTC. Translation: CAISAGKETQYF.

The chain combines TRBV5-1 with TRBJ2-4, with 8 bases matching TRBD1. Trimming at V came to 8 bases and at J to 7 bases, leaving 11 bases not matched to a gene. The CDR3 length is 14 residues. From germline, CDR1 is SGHRS and CDR2 YFSETQ. CDR3 sequence (DNA): TGCGCCAGTAAGGACGGACAGGGAGCGAACATTCAGTACTTC. Protein product: CASKDGQGANIQYF.

This chain uses TRBV5-1 with TRBJ1-3, with D tentatively TRBD1 (6 bases). Per the germline V gene, CDR1 is SGHRS and CDR2 is YFSETQ. V dropped 0 bases and J dropped 4 bases, with 11 bases sitting between them. CDR3 size: 15 residues. The CDR3 nucleotides are TGCGCCAGCAGCTTGGTACAGGGTGACGGAAACACCATATATTTT. Amino acid sequence: CASSLVQGDGNTIYF.

The rearrangement links TRBV4-2 to TRBJ1-1; maybe TRBD1 (5 bases). The germline CDR1 and CDR2 sequences are LGHNA and YNFKEQ. V was shortened by 3 bases and J by 5 bases, with 16 bases between the two germline ends. The CDR3 contains 15 residues. CDR3 in DNA: TGTGCCAGCAGCCATCCTGGTCAGGGTCGAACTGAAGCTTTCTTT. It is translated as CASSHPGQGRTEAFF.

This chain connects TRBV14 to TRBJ2-5; D possibly corresponds to TRBD1 (6 bases). Germline assignment: CDR1 SGHDN and CDR2 FVKESK. The CDR3 loop spans 15 amino acids. Trimming stripped 0 bases from V and 1 base from J, with 9 bases between. CDR3: CASSQEWGLQETQYF. For the CDR3, the DNA is TGTGCCAGCAGCCAAGAGTGGGGGCTCCAAGAGACCCAGTACTTC.

The J gene is TRBJ1-1, the V gene TRBV5-6, with TRBD1 identical over 9 bases. The CDR3 is 13 amino acids. Trimming cost V 2 bases and J 5 bases; bases outside gene matches: 1. Germline V lookup: CDR1 SGHDT, CDR2 YYEEEE. The CDR3 region is CASSFDRGTEAFF. CDR3 DNA sequence: TGTGCCAGCAGCTTCGACAGGGGGACTGAAGCTTTCTTT.